The next 2 T cell receptor beta chains were all read from a single sample in a study of memory B cells and T cells in multiple sclerosis listed by TCRdb under 2018. After CFSE-labeled PBMCs were cultured without a stimulus, the autoproliferating (CFSEdim) and non-proliferating (CFSEhi) T cell fractions were sequenced separately. In total, approximately 5.1x10^7 CFSE-labeled PBMCs were cultured without stimulus for six to eight days, after which replicate wells were pooled. The antigens of these receptors remain unknown. Library construction relied on the immunoSEQ multiplex PCR assay. TCRdb holds this immuneACCESS table with in-frame rearrangements only. Some clones are missing; in checked studies, unresolved V genes explain under half, and the rest has no known cause. Recorded for this sample are 10,000 to 15,000 clones; just under 85% of them occurred a single time. The ten largest make up about 2.5% of the sample.

The sequencing input was PBMCs from blood kept in culture. The receptors derive from a human donor with multiple sclerosis.

The chain recombines TRBV5-1 with TRBJ1-6; 12 nucleotides line up with TRBD1. V shed 1 base, J shed 10 bases, and the junction held 12 bases outside the gene matches. This CDR3 spans 18 amino acids. Per germline, CDR1 SGHRS and CDR2 YFSETQ. The CDR3: CASSLRPPGQGAQSPLHF. The CDR3 DNA sequence: TGCGCCAGCAGCTTGAGGCCCCCGGGACAGGGGGCACAGTCACCCCTCCACTTT.

This clone was found a few times. J is TRBJ2-7 and V is TRBV28, with 8 nucleotides matching TRBD2. CDR3 length: 13 residues. Germline CDR1 reads MDHEN; CDR2 reads SYDVKM. V lost 5 bases, J lost 8 bases, and 8 bases stayed unmatched. The CDR3 reads CASSARGGRKQYF. CDR3 DNA sequence: TGTGCCAGCAGTGCTCGGGGGGGTAGAAAGCAGTACTTC.